The entry below gives a single TCR beta chain sequence along with its context. Its antigen specificity is not known. No much larger clone exists at a distance of one base, and base qualities are not known. Per the publication, the treatment or condition label means: roughly 18 received Ad26.COV2.S at low or high dose, single or two shots; 5 received placebo; per-sample allocation not given. For vaccine and placebo recipients, repertoires were sequenced using samples collected on day 63 after the first injection. In Cohort 1b, about two dozen adults aged 18-55 years were enrolled at a single site in Boston, USA, between 29 July and 7 August 2020. Ad26.COV2.S consisted of a replication-incompetent adenovirus type 26 vector by which a prefusion-stabilized SARS-CoV-2 spike protein from the original Wuhan strain was expressed. The immunoSEQ Assay was used to sequence TCRbeta CDR3 regions. After extraction, genomic DNA underwent amplification by bias-controlled multiplex PCR, followed by high-throughput sequencing. For the original study's pipeline: To quantify the absolute abundance of every unique TCRbeta CDR3 region, sequences were collapsed and filtered. T cell fraction was estimated by normalization of TCRbeta template counts to usable DNA, with usable DNA being measured through amplification of reference genes present in all nucleated cells. Repertoire TCRs were annotated as SARS-CoV-2-specific when V gene, CDR3 amino acid sequence and J gene were exactly matched to a known reactive TCR set. The reference SARS-CoV-2 TCR set came from MIRA and was filtered for enrichment in COVID-19-positive ImmuneCODE repertoires, removing public or cross-reactive TCRs. Using the MIRA antigens, annotated TCRs were further analysed by specific ORF or by position within an ORF. Depth was the summed frequency of annotated unique rearrangements, while breadth was defined as annotated unique rearrangements over total unique productive rearrangements. Two-sided Wilcoxon rank-sum tests were used to compare TCR breadth between groups. The source is immuneACCESS, and TCRdb retained only in-frame sequences with V and J called. Part of the clones is not carried over; for the studies checked, unresolved V genes explain less than half of this, and the remainder is unexplained. V, J and clone size reflect that table, while D and trimming were determined from the DNA. This sample lists hundreds of thousands of clones; around nine tenths were detected once. In total, the top ten clones hold about 3.5% of the sample.

The entry originates in a study of Ad26.COV2.S vaccination and SARS-CoV-2 variants (dated by TCRdb to the early 2020s). Background for the entire study: Donors in the vaccine arm were drawn from COV1001, a phase I-IIa trial of Ad26.COV2.S in healthy adults that was multicentre, randomized, double-blind and placebo-controlled. Ad26.COV2.S was administered intramuscularly at 5 x 10^10 or 1 x 10^11 viral particles, either as a single shot or as two shots given 56 days apart. The specificity and breadth of SARS-CoV-2-reactive T cell receptors after Ad26.COV2.S vaccination were assessed by TCRbeta repertoire sequencing. The TCR-sequenced set comprised about 32 samples: around 20 Ad26.COV2.S vaccine recipients, 5 placebo recipients and 8 SARS-CoV-2 convalescent individuals. Participants in the trial were split at random into five groups of five each, receiving low-dose or high-dose Ad26.COV2.S once or twice, or else placebo on both occasions. Investigators remained blinded to trial group allocation during experiments and outcome assessment.

Overall study results and their limits: The authors noted that total T cell responses may have been underestimated by the TCR breadth and depth analyses. After vaccination, substantial breadth of spike-specific CD8+ and CD4+ T cell responses was reported. Compared with placebo recipients, Ad26.COV2.S recipients showed higher spike-specific TCR breadth (P = 0.0014). Comparing responses between vaccine doses or regimens was not something the study was powered to do. Vaccine and placebo recipients had comparable non-spike TCR breadth, which fits with the vaccine containing only spike.

The CDR3, cysteine through phenylalanine, is 15 amino acids long. Only the CDR3 region is kept as DNA, spanning 45 bases read in frame from base 1. CDR1 LNHDA and CDR2 SQIVND were looked up in the germline V gene (reference sequence). The V end loses 1 base and the J end loses 0 bases, and a stretch of 10 bases separates them. The starting material was peripheral blood, obtained in a trial of Ad26.COV2.S vaccine versus placebo. This sequence was found in a person between 18 and 59 years old who received the Ad26.COV2.S COVID-19 vaccine or a placebo. The chain employs TRBV19 and TRBJ2-7; TRBD2 is a weak D gene call, 5 bases matching. DNA sequence: TGTGCCAGTAGTATAGGAGGGATCGGCTCCTACGAGCAGTACTTC. Protein translation: CASSIGGIGSYEQYF.